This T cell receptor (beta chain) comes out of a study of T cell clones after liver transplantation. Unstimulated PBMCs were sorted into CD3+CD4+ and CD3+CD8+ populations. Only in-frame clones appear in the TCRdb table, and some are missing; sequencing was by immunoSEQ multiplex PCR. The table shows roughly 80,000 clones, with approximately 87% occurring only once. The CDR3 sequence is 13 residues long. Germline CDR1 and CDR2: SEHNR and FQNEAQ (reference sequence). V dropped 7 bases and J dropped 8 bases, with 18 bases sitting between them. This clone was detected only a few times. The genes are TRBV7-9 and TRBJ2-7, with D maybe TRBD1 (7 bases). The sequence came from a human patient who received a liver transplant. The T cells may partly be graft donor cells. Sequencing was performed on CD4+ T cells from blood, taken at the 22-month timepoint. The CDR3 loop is CASTEGGGGKQYF. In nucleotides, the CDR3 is TGTGCCAGCACCGAAGGTGGAGGGGGCAAGCAGTACTTC. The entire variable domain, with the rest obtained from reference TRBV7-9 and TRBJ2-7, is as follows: DTGVSQNPRHKITKRGQNVTFRCDPISEHNRLYWYRQTLGQGPEFLTYFQNEAQLEKSRLLSDRFSAERPKGSFSTLEIQRTEQGDSAMYLCASTEGGGGKQYFGPGTRLTVT.